A selection of T cell receptor beta chains follows, all from one sample in a study of shared clonotypes between healthy human individuals. Clones were read by immunoSEQ multiplex PCR, and TCRdb kept only the in-frame ones, dropping some. Of around 2.1 million clones in the sample, roughly 91% are singletons; the top ten hold more than 1.5%. Sequenced input: naive CD8+ T cells from PBMCs. These receptors were collected from a man aged 18 to 29 in good health. Some clones in this sample may be carry-over from other donors' samples. The conserved cysteine and the conserved F or W are not part of the CDR3 here.

V,CDR3
TRBV12-5,ASGDGQGGRLAEAKNIQY
TRBV6-5,ASSYSWLGSNQPQH
TRBV6-1,ASSEGRTGPLHEQY
TRBV19,ATHDSGYGYT
TRBV27,ASSLGTGVNTEAF
TRBV6-5,ASSRRWASTDTQY
TRBV29-1,SVQDRYEQY
TRBV29-1,SVSPGLAGINEQF
TRBV27,ASSLSGRTDTQY
TRBV29-1,SVDRSGINRDEQF
TRBV7-3,ASSRLGFSSYNEQF
TRBV28,ASSLTPPGLAGGPYEQY
TRBV30,AWSAGMGSPLH
TRBV7-3,ASSSIQGTSGPYEQY
TRBV7-9,ASSSNHLTGRSYEQY
TRBV28,ASKAAGTGKQPQH
TRBV9,ASSANPGQTEAF
TRBV6-6,ASSLRGQGFYEQY
TRBV9,ASSVVPGDEQF
TRBV28,ASIPLDFSYNEQF
TRBV9,ASTLGTGPSEEQY
TRBV4-2,ASSHTPMSDEQF
TRBV2,ASSDAGEVVSYEQY
TRBV4-1,ASSQPTLAAAYNEQF
TRBV7-9,ASSSKLRVGDIQY
TRBV27,ASSPTRAHYEQY
TRBV19,ASTVGRGNTEAF
TRBV27,ASSYNPSGSWNEQF
TRBV5-6,ASSPGTGVNEQF